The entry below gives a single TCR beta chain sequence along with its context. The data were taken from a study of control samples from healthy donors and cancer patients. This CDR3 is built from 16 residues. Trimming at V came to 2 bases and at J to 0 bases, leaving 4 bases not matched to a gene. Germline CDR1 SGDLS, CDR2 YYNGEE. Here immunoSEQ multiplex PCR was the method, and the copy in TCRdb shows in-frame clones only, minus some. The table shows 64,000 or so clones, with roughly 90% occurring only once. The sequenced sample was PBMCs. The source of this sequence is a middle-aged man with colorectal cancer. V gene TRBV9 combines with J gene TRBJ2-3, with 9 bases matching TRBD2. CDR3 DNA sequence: TGTGCCAGCAGCGTCGGGACTAGCCCCAGCACAGATACGCAGTATTTT. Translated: CASSVGTSPSTDTQYF.